This T cell receptor beta chain stems from a study of regulatory T cells in long-lasting Graves disease. The time point denotes: newly diagnosed GD, antithyroid drugs for less than 3 months. With RNA extracted from PBMCs as input, the TCR library was made. Arm-PCR of CDR3 regions and iRepertoire HTBI primers were the basis on which TCR beta libraries were built. TCRdb redid the calling of the multiplex PCR reads with MiXCR, one entry per CDR3 protein. Among 350,000 to 550,000 distinct CDR3 sequences listed, about 15% were seen once. Findings and caveats of the study: Few sampled subjects may have lowered accuracy.

Worth noting for this clonotype: Its antigen is as yet unknown. A much larger clonotype is one base distant, so this may be a read error.

These sequences were also reported in another study, on T cells in Graves' hyperthyroidism and ophthalmopathy. That source reports: The HTBI set primed first-round TCR CDR3 RT-PCR.

The TCR comes from a woman in her twenties or thirties with Graves disease. This specimen was peripheral blood mononuclear cells (PBMCs), taken at new diagnosis, from a patient treated with antithyroid drugs.

CDR3 in amino acids: CAGSLRLAGVSWEFF. The CDR3 DNA sequence: TGTGCCGGCAGCCTTCGACTAGCGGGAGTATCTTGGGAGTTCTTC. The chain has TRBV13 and TRBJ2-1; 12 bases align to TRBD2. The CDR3 loop spans 15 amino acids. Germline values: CDR1 PRHDT, CDR2 FYEKMQ (reference sequence).